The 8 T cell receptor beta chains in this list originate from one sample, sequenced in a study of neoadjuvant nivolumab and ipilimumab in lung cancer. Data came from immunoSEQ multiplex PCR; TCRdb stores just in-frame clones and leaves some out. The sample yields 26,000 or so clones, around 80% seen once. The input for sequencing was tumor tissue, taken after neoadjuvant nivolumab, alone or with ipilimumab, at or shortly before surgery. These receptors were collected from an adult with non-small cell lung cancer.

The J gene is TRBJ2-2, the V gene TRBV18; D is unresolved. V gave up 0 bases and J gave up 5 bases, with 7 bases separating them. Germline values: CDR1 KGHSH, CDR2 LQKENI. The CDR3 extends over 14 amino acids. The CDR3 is CASSPPSGTGELFF. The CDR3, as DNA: TGTGCCAGCTCACCACCGTCCGGTACCGGGGAGCTGTTTTTT.

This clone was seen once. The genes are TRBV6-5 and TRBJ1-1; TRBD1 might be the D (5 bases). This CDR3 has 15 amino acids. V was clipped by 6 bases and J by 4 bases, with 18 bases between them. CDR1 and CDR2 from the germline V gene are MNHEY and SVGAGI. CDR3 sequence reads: CASSSLGGRVTEAFF. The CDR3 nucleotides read TGTGCCAGCAGCTCCTTGGGGGGGAGGGTCACTGAAGCTTTCTTT.

The CDR3 sequence: CASSDGVGETQYF. The CDR3 DNA follows: TGTGCCAGCAGTGATGGGGTGGGTGAGACCCAGTACTTC. The gene calls are TRBV2 and TRBJ2-5; the D is unclear. This CDR3 comprises 13 residues. Trimming shortened V by 3 bases and J by 5 bases, and 10 bases separated the two germline ends. In germline, CDR1 is SNHLY, CDR2 FYNNEI.

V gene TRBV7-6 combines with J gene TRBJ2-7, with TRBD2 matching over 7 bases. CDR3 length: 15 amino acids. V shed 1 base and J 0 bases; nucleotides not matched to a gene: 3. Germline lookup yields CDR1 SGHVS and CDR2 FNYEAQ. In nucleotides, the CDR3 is TGTGCCAGCAGCTTAGGTCCGGGGGGCTCCTACGAGCAGTACTTC. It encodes CASSLGPGGSYEQYF. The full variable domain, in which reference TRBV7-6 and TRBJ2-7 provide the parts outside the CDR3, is GAGVSQSPRYKVTKRGQDVALRCDPISGHVSLYWYRQALGQGPEFLTYFNYEAQQDKSGLPNDRFSAERPEGSISTLTIQRTEQRDSAMYRCASSLGPGGSYEQYFGPGTRLTVT.

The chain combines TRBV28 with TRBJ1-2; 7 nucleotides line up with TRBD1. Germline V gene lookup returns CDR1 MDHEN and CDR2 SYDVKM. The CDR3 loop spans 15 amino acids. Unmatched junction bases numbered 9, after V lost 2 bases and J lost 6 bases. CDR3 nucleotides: TGTGCCAGCAGTTTAATTGGACAGGTTACTGATGGCTACACCTTC. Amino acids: CASSLIGQVTDGYTF.

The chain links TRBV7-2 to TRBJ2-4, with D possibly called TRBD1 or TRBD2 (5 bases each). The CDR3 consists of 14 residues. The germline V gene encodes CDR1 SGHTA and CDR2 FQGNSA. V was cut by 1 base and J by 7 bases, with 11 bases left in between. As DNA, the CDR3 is TGTGCCAGCAGCTTAGGGGGGAAAGGGAACATTCAGTACTTC. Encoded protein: CASSLGGKGNIQYF.

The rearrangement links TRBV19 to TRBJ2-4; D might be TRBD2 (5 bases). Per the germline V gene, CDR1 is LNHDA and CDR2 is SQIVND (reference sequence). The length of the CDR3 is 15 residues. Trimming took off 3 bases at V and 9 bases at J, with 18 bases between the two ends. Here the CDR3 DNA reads TGTGCCAGTAGTATCTCGGTGGACTGGCTGGGCATTCAGTACTTC. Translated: CASSISVDWLGIQYF. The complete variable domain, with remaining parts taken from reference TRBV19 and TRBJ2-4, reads DGGITQSPKYLFRKEGQNVTLSCEQNLNHDAMYWYRQDPGQGLRLIYYSQIVNDFQKGDIAEGYSVSREKKESFPLTVTSAQKNPTAFYLCASSISVDWLGIQYFGAGTRLSVL.

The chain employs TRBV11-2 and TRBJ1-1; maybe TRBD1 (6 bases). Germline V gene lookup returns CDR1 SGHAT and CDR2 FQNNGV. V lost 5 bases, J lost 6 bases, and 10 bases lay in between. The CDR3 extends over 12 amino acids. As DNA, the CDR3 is TGTGCCAGCAGCAGGGGGGTCCCTGAAGCTTTCTTT. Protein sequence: CASSRGVPEAFF.